The rows below give T cell receptor beta chains drawn from one sample of a study of CD8+ T cells in alopecia areata. The assay was immunoSEQ multiplex PCR, and TCRdb's table has in-frame clones only and misses some. The repertoire holds fewer than 250,000 clones, with roughly two fifths as singletons. The material was CD4+ T cells sorted from blood, obtained at approximately week 30, from a patient treated with tofacitinib. All receptors derive from a human donor with alopecia areata. Each CDR3 is given without its conserved first and last residue.

j_gene | v_gene | CDR3aa
TRBJ2-5 | TRBV5-1 | ASSLYQTSGLQETQY
TRBJ2-1 | TRBV9 | ASSIRQGTPGPYNEQF
TRBJ1-3 | TRBV30 | AFTESGNTIY
TRBJ1-4 | TRBV18 | ASSPMAANEKLF
TRBJ1-2 | TRBV10-3 | AISEERGYGYT
TRBJ2-1 | TRBV30 | ACHGRAPLNEQF
TRBJ1-1 | TRBV4-1 | ASSQAAAGEAF
TRBJ1-3 | TRBV29-1 | SVVPAGGNTIY
TRBJ1-1 | TRBV6-5 | ASSSDVLNTEAF
TRBJ1-1 | TRBV30 | AWSRGEDTEAF
TRBJ1-1 | TRBV19 | ASSMGGHSGTEAF
TRBJ1-5 | TRBV29-1 | SVARDGQQPQH
TRBJ2-7 | TRBV30 | AWTTGGRREQY
TRBJ2-7 | TRBV27 | ASNVAGAGEQY
TRBJ1-4 | TRBV30 | AWTARGLSNEKLF
TRBJ2-1 | TRBV30 | AWSVPGDEQF
TRBJ2-5 | TRBV5-1 | ASSLGTQETQY
TRBJ2-1 | TRBV5-4 | ASSLAVSGAYNEQF
TRBJ2-1 | TRBV30 | AWSRGLAGGPANEQF
TRBJ1-5 | TRBV5-6 | ASSLVGDGQPQH
TRBJ2-7 | TRBV10-3 | AISPGDGTYEQY
TRBJ2-3 | TRBV30 | AWTIPLPSPTQY
TRBJ2-1 | TRBV5-1 | ASSLVGTGAYNEQF
TRBJ2-7 | TRBV10-3 | AISESGLEDEQY
TRBJ2-7 | TRBV7-3 | ASSFGGVGDEQY
TRBJ2-6 | TRBV5-1 | ASSSAQNSGANVLT
TRBJ2-1 | TRBV2 | ASTQGQGADNEQF